This entry features one T cell receptor (beta chain) sequence. Antigen specificity is unknown. V dropped 6 bases and J dropped 6; count of bases not matched to a gene: 6. The CDR3 length is 14 residues. Germline V lookup: CDR1 LGHNA, CDR2 YSLEER. Primed by a sample-barcoded 5' primer and a J-beta primer mix, a second PCR proceeded for about 7 to 11 cycles. TCRdb processed the 5' RACE reads anew with MiXCR; each CDR3 protein has one entry. The data show 1.4 million or so distinct CDR3 sequences, with roughly two fifths seen just once and about 4% held by the top ten. This entry belongs to a study of blood T cells in healthy people across ages. Study-level findings and limits: Long-lived donors exceeded aged donors in naive CD4+ cells and diversity.

This receptor was identified in a woman younger than 35 in good health. Specimen: blood. This chain joins TRBV4-3 and TRBJ2-7; 12 bases match TRBD2. In DNA, the CDR3 is TGCGCCAGCAGTCCGACTAGCGGGAGTTTCGAGCAGTACTTC. It yields the protein CASSPTSGSFEQYF.